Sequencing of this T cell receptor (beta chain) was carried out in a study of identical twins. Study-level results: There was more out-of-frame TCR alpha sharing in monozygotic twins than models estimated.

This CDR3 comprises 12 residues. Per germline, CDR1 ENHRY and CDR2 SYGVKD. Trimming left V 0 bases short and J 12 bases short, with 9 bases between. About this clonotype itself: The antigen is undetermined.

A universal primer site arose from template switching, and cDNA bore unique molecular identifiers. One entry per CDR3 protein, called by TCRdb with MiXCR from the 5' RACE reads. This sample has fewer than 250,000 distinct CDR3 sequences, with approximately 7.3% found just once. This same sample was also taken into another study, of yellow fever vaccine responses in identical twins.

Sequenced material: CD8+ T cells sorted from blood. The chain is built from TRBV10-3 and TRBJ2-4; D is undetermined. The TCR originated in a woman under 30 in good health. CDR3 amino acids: CAISESEKNQYF. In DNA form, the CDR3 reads TGTGCCATCAGTGAGTCAGAAAAGAATCAGTACTTC.